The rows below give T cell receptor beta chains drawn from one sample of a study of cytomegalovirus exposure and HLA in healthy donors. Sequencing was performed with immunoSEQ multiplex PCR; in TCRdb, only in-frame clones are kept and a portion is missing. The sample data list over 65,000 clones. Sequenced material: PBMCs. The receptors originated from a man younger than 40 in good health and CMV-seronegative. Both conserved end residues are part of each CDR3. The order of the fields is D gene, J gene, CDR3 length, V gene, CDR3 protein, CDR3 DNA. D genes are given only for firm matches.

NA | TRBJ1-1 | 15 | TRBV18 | CASSPLGGSQTEAFF | TGTGCCAGCTCCCCGTTAGGGGGAAGTCAAACTGAAGCTTTCTTT
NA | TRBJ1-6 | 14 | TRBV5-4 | CASTIDRLESPLHF | TGTGCCAGCACCATCGACAGGTTAGAGTCACCCCTCCACTTT
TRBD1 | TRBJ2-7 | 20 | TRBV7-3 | CASSLTWDRVSSESSYEQYF | TGTGCCAGCAGCTTAACGTGGGACAGGGTGTCTAGCGAGAGCTCCTACGAGCAGTACTTC
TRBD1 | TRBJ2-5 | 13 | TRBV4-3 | CASSQDGQGTQYF | TGCGCCAGCAGCCAAGATGGACAGGGAACCCAGTACTTC
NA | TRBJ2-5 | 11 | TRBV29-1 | CSVGGVETQYF | TGCAGCGTGGGCGGGGTAGAGACCCAGTACTTC
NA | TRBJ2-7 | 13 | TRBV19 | CASSLSQAYEQYF | TGTGCCAGTAGCCTGAGCCAAGCCTACGAGCAGTACTTC
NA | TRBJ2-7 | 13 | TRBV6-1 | CASSEAIAYEQYF | TGTGCCAGCAGTGAAGCGATAGCCTACGAGCAGTACTTC
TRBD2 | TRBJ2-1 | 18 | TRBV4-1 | CASSHKISRGVPYNEQFF | TGCGCCAGCAGCCACAAGATCTCTCGGGGGGTCCCCTACAATGAGCAGTTCTTC
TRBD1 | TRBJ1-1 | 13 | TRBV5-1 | CASSLAGTDEAFF | TGCGCCAGCAGCTTGGCCGGGACAGATGAAGCTTTCTTT
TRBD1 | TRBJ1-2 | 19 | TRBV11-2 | CASSSPRGGQGQPNYGYTF | TGTGCCAGCAGCTCCCCCCGGGGGGGACAGGGGCAACCTAACTATGGCTACACCTTC
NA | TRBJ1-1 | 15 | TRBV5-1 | CASSLGGRLNTEAFF | TGCGCCAGCAGCTTGGGGGGCCGCCTGAACACTGAAGCTTTCTTT
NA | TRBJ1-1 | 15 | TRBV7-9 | CASSSYRELNTEAFF | TGTGCCAGCAGCTCCTACAGGGAACTGAACACTGAAGCTTTCTTT
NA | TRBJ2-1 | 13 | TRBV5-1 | CASSSLYVNEQFF | TGCGCCAGCAGCTCACTTTACGTCAATGAGCAGTTCTTC
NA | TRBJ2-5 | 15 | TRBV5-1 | CASSLGGAGTETQYF | TGCGCCAGCAGCCTCGGCGGCGCGGGAACAGAGACCCAGTACTTC
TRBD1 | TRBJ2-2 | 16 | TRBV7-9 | CASSTTGTVNTGELFF | TGTGCCAGCAGCACAACGGGGACAGTGAACACCGGGGAGCTGTTTTTT
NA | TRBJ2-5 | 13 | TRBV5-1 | CASSLSGEETQYF | TGCGCCAGCAGCTTAAGCGGAGAAGAGACCCAGTACTTC
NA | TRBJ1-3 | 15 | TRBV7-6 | CASSLFAHGGNTIYF | TGTGCCAGCAGCTTATTTGCGCACGGTGGAAACACCATATATTTT
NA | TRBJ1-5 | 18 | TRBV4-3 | CASSQESRQEDSNQPQHF | TGCGCCAGCAGCCAAGAATCAAGACAGGAAGATAGCAATCAGCCCCAGCATTTT
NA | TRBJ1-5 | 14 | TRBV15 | CATSRDQGYQPQHF | TGTGCCACCAGCAGAGATCAGGGGTATCAGCCCCAGCATTTT
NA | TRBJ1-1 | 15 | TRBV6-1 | CASSEKGDGAVEAFF | TGTGCCAGCAGTGAAAAGGGAGACGGAGCAGTTGAAGCTTTCTTT
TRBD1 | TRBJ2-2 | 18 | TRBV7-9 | CASSTPDRGRLNTGELFF | TGTGCCAGCAGCACTCCGGACAGGGGGCGATTGAACACCGGGGAGCTGTTTTTT
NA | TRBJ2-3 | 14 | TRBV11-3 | CASSSDTFTDTQYF | TGTGCCAGCAGCTCCGACACCTTCACAGATACGCAGTATTTT
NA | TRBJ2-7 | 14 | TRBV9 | CASSEGITSYEQYF | TGTGCCAGCAGCGAGGGGATTACCTCCTACGAGCAGTACTTC
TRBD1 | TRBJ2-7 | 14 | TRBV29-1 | CSVQTGTGSYEQYF | TGCAGCGTGCAAACAGGGACAGGCTCCTACGAGCAGTACTTC
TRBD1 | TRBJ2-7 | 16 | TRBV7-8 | CASSTIAWTGVYEQYF | TGTGCCAGCAGCACAATAGCCTGGACAGGGGTCTACGAGCAGTACTTC
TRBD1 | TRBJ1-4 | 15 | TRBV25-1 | CASSLGTGGYEKLFF | TGTGCCAGCAGCCTCGGGACAGGGGGGTATGAAAAACTGTTTTTT
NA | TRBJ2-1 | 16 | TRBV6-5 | CASSSPARDEYNEQFF | TGTGCCAGCAGTTCCCCCGCCAGGGATGAGTACAATGAGCAGTTCTTC
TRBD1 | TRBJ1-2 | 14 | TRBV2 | CASSVGQALYGYTF | TGTGCCAGCAGTGTGGGACAGGCTCTCTATGGCTACACCTTC
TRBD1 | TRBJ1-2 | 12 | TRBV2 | CASGWDRGGYTF | TGTGCCAGCGGTTGGGACAGGGGCGGCTACACCTTC
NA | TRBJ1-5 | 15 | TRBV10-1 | CASSVRVYSNQPQHF | TGCGCCAGCAGTGTGCGGGTCTATAGCAATCAGCCCCAGCATTTT
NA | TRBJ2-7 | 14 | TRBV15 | CATSRGDGTYEQYF | TGTGCCACCAGCAGAGGTGACGGGACCTACGAGCAGTACTTC
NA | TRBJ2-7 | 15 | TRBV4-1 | CASSQGHISSYEQYF | TGCGCCAGCAGCCAGGGACATATTAGCTCCTACGAGCAGTACTTC
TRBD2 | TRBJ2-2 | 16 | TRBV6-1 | CASSEETSGNTGELFF | TGTGCCAGCAGTGAAGAGACTAGCGGTAACACCGGGGAGCTGTTTTTT
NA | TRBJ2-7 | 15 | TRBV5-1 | CASSLTAGVFYEQYF | TGCGCCAGCAGCTTGACCGCCGGGGTATTCTACGAGCAGTACTTC
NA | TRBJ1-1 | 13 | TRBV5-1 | CASSLGIRTEAFF | TGCGCCAGCAGCTTGGGTATCCGCACTGAAGCTTTCTTT